The source of this TCR beta chain is a study of cytomegalovirus exposure and HLA in healthy donors (TCRdb year 2017). Regarding the research as a whole: A later analysis indicated that the 90 to 150 validation repertoires were generated on the platform also employed for the 700 or so repertoires of the first cohort. The study was designed to test whether signatures of past pathogen exposure could be identified by cataloging public T cell receptors. Along with the approximately 670-subject first cohort, a separate validation cohort of roughly 110 different subjects was used. High-throughput TCR immunosequencing, statistical association of individual TCRs with disease status, and machine learning were combined to predict cytomegalovirus infection status.

Trimming costs V 0 bases and J 0 bases, and their ends lie 7 bases apart. CDR1 and CDR2 are read off the germline V gene as SGDLS and YYNGEE. The CDR3 has 15 amino acids, counting the end cysteine and phenylalanine. The only DNA kept is the CDR3, 45 bases in frame from the first base. The library was generated by the immunoSEQ multiplex PCR assay. As for how the authors treated the data: A statistical classification framework was built for diagnosing cytomegalovirus status from the catalog of TCR beta chain sequences. TCRdb's version of the immuneACCESS table is confined to in-frame rearrangements and falls short of the full clone set. An unresolved V gene accounts for under half of the shortfall where checked; the remainder is of unknown origin. The DNA gave D and trimming, while V, J and clone size come from that table. The sample table contains approximately 54,000 clones; only one count was recorded for roughly 87% of them. About 8.8% of the sample lies in the top ten.

This clone showed up just once. No antigen is known for it. Per-base quality was not reported, and no clone a single base away is much larger than it. The donors were included in the validation cohort of some 110 subjects, a group kept apart from the approximately 700-subject first cohort. Paper-wide results and their limitations: A later analysis had no HLA typing for the validation cohort, so co-occurrence there was scored across all 130 or so repertoires. Subsequent analysis determined that TCRs grouped into clusters in the first cohort also showed a tendency toward co-occurrence across the roughly 130 validation repertoires, and roughly 95% of cluster scores exceeded 0. A few of the identified cytomegalovirus-associated TCR beta chains were confirmed in vitro to be specific for cytomegalovirus antigens. The authors suggested that the approach could potentially be extended to other disease states and immunological phenotypes. Cytomegalovirus status was reported to be diagnosed by the classifier with high specificity and sensitivity in both the original and validation cohorts. While some public TCRs were present in many individuals, most TCR sequences turned up only very rarely across donors. The study listed 164 TCR beta chains as associated with cytomegalovirus.

This sequence uses TRBV9 and TRBJ2-1, with the D gene too uncertain to name. The TCR originated in a young woman in good health and CMV-seropositive. Sequences were obtained from PBMCs. The sequenced DNA: TGTGCCAGCAGCGTAGGGTTGAGCTCCTACAATGAGCAGTTCTTC. This is translated as CASSVGLSSYNEQFF.